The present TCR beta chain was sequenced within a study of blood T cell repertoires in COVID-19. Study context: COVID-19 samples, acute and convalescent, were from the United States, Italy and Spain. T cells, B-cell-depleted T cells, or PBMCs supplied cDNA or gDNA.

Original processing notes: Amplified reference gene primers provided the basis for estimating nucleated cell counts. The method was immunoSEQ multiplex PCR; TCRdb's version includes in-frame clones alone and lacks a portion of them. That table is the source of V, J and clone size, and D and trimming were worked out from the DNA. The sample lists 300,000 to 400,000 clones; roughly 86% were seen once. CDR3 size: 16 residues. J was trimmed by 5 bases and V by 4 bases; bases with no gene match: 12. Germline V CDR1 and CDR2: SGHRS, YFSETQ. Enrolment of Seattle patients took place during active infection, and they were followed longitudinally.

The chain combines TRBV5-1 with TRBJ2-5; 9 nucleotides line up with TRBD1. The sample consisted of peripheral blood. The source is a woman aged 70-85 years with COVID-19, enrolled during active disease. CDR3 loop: CASSREATGGRETQYF. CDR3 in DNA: TGCGCCAGCAGCCGGGAGGCCACAGGGGGCAGGGAGACCCAGTACTTC.